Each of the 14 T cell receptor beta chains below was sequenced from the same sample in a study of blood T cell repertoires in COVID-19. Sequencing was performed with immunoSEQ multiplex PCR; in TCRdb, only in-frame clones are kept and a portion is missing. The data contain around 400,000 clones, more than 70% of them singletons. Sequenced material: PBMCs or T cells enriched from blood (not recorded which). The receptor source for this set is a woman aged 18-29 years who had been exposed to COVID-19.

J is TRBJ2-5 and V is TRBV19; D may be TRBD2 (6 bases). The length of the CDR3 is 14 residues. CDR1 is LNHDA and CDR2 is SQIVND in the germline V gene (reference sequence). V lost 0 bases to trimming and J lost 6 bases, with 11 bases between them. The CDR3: CASSIDLALKTQYF. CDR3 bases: TGTGCCAGTAGTATAGATCTAGCGCTGAAGACCCAGTACTTC.

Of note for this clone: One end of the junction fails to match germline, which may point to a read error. The CDR3 DNA is TGTGCCAGCAGCTTCAGGGGTTATTCCTCCTTC. It yields the protein CASSFRGYSSF. The chain employs TRBV7-2 and TRBJ2-7, with D perhaps TRBD1 (6 bases). Germline values: CDR1 SGHTA, CDR2 FQGNSA. The CDR3 loop spans 11 amino acids.

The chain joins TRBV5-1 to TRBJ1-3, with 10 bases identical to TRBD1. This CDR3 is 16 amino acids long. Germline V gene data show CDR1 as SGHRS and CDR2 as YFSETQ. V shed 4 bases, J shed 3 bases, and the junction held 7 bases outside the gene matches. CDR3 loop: CASSGGTGESGNTIYF. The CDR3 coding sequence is TGCGCCAGCAGCGGAGGGACAGGGGAGAGTGGAAACACCATATATTTT.

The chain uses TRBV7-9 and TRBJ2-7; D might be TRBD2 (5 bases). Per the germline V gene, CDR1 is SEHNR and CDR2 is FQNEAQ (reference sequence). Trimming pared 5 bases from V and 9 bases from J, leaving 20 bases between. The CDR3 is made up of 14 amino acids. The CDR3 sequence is CASSPRDPKSGQYF. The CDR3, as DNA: TGTGCCAGCAGCCCCCGGGATCCGAAAAGCGGGCAGTACTTC.

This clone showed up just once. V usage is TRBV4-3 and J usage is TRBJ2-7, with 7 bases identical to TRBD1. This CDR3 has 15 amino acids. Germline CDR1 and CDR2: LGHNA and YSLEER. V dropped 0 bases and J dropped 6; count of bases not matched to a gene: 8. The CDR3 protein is CASSQDSETGTEQYF. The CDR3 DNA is TGCGCCAGCAGCCAAGATTCGGAGACAGGGACCGAGCAGTACTTC.

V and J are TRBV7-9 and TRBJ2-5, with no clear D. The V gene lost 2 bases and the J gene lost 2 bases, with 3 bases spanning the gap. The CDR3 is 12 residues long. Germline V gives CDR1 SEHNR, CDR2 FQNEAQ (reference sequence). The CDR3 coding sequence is TGTGCCAGCAGCTTACAGCAAGAGACCCAGTACTTC. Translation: CASSLQQETQYF.

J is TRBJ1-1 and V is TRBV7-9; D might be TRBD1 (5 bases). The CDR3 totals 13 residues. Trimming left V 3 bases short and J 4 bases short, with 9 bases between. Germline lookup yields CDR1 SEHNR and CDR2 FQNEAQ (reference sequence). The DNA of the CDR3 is TGTGCCAGCAGCTTCGGGGGTAGCACTGAAGCTTTCTTT. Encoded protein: CASSFGGSTEAFF.

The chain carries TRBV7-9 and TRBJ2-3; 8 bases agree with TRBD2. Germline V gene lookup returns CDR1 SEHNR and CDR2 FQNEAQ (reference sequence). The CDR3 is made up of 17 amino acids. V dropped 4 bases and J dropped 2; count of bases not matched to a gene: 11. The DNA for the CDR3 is TGTGCCAGCAGCTACTCCGGACTAGCCAAGGACACAGATACGCAGTATTTT. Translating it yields CASSYSGLAKDTDTQYF.

CDR3 bases: TGCGCCAGCAGCCAGGCAGGGGGCTTGGCTAATGAAAAACTGTTTTTT. It yields the protein CASSQAGGLANEKLFF. The rearrangement uses TRBV4-3 and TRBJ1-4; 8 nucleotides line up with TRBD1. Trimming cost V 3 bases and J 3 bases; bases outside gene matches: 6. Germline CDR1 reads LGHNA; CDR2 reads YSLEER. The CDR3 runs 16 residues.

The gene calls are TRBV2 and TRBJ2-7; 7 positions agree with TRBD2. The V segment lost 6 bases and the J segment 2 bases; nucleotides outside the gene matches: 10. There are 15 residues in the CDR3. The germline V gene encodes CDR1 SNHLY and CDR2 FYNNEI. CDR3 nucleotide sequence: TGTGCCAGCAGGGAACCGGGACTACCAGCCTACGAGCAGTACTTC. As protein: CASREPGLPAYEQYF.

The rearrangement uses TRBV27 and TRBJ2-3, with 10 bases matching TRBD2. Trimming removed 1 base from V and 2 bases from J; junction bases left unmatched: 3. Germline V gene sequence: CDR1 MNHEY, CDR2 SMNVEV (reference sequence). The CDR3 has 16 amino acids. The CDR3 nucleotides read TGTGCCAGCAGTTTATGGCTAGCGGGGGTCACAGATACGCAGTATTTT. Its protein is CASSLWLAGVTDTQYF.

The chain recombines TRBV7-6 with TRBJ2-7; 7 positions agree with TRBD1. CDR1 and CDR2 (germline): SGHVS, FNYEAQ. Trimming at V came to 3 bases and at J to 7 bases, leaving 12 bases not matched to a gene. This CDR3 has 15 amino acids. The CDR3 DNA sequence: TGTGCCAGCAGCTTTAACAACAGGGGTGCTGAAGAGCAGTACTTC. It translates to CASSFNNRGAEEQYF.

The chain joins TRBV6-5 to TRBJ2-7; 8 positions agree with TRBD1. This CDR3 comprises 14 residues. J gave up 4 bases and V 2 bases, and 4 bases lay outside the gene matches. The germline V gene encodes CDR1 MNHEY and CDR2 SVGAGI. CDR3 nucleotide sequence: TGTGCCAGCAGTTACCCAGGGGGCCTGTACGAGCAGTACTTC. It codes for CASSYPGGLYEQYF.

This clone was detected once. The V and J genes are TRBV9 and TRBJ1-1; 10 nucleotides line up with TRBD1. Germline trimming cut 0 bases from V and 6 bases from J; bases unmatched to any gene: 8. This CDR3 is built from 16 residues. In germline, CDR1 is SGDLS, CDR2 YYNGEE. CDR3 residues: CASSVEGTGVSAEAFF. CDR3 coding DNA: TGTGCCAGCAGCGTAGAGGGGACAGGGGTTTCCGCTGAAGCTTTCTTT.